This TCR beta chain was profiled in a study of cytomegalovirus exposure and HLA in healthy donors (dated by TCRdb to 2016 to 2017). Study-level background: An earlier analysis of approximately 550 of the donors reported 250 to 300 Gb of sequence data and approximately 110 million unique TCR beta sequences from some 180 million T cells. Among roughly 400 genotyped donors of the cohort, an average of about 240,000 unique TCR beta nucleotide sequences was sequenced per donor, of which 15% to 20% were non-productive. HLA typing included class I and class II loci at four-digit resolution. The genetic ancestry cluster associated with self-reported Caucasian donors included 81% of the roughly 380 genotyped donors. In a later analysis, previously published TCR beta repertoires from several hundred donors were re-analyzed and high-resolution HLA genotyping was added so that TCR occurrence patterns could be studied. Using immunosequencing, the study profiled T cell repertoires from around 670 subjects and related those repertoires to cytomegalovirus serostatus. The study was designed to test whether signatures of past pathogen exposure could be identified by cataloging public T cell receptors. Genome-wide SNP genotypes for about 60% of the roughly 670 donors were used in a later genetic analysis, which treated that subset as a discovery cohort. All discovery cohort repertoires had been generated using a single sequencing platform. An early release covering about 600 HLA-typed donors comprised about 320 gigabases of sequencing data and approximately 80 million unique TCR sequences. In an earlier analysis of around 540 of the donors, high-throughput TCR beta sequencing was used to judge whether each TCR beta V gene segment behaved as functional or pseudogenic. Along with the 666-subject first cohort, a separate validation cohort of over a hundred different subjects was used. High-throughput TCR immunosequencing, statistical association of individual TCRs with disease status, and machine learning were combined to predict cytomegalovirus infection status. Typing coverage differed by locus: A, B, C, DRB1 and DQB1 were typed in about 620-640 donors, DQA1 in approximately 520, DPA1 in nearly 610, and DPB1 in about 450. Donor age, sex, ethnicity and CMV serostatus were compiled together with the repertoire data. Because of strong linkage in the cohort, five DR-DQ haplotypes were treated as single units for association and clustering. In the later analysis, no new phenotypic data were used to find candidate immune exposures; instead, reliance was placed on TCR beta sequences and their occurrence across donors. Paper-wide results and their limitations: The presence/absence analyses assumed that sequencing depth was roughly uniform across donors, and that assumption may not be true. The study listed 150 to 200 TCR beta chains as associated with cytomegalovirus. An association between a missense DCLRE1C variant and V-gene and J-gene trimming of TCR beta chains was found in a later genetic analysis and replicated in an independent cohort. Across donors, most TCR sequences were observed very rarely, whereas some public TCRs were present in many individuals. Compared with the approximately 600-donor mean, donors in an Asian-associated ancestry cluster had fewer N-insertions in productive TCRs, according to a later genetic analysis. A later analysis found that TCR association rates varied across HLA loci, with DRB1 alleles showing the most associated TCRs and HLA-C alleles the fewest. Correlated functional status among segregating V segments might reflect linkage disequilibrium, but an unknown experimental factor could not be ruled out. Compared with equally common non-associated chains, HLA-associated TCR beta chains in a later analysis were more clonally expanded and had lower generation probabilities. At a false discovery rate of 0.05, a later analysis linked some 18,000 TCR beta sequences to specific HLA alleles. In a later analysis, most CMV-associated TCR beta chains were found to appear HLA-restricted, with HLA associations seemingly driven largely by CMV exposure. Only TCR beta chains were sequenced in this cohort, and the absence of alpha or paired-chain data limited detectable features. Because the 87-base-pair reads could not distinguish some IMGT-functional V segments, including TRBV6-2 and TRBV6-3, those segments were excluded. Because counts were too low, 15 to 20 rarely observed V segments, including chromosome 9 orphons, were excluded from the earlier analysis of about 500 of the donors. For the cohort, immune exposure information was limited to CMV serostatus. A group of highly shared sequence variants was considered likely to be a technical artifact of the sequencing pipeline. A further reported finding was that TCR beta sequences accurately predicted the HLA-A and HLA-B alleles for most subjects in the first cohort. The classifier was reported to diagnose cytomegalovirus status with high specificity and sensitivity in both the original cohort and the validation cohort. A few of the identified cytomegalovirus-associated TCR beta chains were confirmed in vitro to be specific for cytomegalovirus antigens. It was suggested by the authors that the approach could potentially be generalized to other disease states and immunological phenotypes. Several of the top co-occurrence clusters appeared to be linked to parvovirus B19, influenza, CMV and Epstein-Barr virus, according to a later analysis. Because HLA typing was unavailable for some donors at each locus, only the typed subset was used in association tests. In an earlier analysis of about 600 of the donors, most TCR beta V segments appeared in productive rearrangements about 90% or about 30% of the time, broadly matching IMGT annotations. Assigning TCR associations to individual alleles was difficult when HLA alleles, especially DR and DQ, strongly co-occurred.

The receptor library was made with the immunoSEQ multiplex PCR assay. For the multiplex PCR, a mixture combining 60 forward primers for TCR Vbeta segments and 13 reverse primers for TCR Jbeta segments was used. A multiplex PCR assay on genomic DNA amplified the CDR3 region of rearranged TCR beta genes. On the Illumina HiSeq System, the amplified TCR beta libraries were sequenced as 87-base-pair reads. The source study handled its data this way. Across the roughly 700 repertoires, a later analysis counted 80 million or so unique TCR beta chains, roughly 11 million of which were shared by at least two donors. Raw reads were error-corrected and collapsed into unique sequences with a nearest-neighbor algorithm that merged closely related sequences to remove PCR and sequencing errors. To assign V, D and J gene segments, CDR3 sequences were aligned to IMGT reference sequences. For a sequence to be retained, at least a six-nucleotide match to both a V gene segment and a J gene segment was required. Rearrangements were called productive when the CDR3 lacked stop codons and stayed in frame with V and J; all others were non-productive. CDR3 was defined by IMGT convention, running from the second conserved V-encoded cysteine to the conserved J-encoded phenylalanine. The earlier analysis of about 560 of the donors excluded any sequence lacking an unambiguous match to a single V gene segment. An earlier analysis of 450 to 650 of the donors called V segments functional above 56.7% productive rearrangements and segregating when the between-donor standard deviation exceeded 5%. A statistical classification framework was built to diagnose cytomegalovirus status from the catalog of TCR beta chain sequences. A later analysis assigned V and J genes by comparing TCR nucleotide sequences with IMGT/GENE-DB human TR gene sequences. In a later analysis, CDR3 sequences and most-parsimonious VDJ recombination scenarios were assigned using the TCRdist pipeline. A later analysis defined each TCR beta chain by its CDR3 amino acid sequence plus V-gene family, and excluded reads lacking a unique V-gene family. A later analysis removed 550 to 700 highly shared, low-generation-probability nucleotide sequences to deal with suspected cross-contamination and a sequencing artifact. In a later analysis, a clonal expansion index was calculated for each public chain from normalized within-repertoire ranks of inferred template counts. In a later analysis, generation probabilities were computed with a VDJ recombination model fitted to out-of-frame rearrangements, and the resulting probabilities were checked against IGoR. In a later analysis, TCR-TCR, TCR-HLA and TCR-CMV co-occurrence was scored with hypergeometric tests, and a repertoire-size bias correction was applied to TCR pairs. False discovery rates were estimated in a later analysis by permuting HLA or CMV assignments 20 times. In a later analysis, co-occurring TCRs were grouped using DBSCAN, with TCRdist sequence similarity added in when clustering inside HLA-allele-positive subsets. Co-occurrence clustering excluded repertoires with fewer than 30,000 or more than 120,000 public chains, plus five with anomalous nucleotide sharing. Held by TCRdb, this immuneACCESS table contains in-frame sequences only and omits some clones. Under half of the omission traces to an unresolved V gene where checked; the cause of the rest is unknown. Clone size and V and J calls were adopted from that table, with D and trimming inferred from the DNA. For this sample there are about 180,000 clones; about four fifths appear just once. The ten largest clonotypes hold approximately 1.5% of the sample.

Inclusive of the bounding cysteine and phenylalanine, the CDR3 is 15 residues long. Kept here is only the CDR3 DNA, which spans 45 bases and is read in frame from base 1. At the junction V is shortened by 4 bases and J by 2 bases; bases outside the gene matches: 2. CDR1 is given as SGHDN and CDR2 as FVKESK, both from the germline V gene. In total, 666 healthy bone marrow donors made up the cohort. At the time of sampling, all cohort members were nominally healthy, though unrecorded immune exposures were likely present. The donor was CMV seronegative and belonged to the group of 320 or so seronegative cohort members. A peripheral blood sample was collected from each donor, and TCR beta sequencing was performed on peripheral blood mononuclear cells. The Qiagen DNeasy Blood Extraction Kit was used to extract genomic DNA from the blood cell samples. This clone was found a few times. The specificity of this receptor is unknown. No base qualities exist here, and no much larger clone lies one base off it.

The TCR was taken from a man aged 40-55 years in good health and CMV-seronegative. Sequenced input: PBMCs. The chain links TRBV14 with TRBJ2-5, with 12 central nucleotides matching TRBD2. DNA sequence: TGTGCCAGCAGCCGGACTAGCGGGGCGCAAGAGACCCAGTACTTC. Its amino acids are CASSRTSGAQETQYF.